This is a list of T cell receptor beta chains from one sample in a study of shared clonotypes between healthy human individuals. Assay used: immunoSEQ multiplex PCR; TCRdb lists only in-frame clones, some missing. The sample lists about 2.4 million clones; roughly 93% were seen once. The specimen sequenced was naive CD4+ T cells from PBMCs. These receptors all come from a man aged 18 to 35 in good health. Some clones in this sample may be carry-over from other donors' samples. Both conserved end residues are part of each CDR3. The D gene is left open where the match is weak. Rows may omit the clone size; those that give it use once, few, many or a size class.

NA	TRBJ2-7	TRBV5-5	TRBD2	CASSLWTSGSAYEQYF	TGTGCCAGCAGCTTATGGACTAGCGGGAGTGCGTACGAGCAGTACTTC
NA	TRBJ2-2	TRBV7-2	TRBD1	CASIDRVRATGELFF	TGTGCCAGCATTGACAGGGTCAGGGCGACCGGGGAGCTGTTTTTT
NA	TRBJ2-3	TRBV5-4	NA	CASSLLGSSTDTQYF	TGTGCCAGCAGCCTCCTCGGGTCTAGCACAGATACGCAGTATTTT
NA	TRBJ1-1	TRBV5-1	NA	CASSLAPVAVVPEAFF	TGCGCCAGCAGCTTGGCTCCAGTGGCGGTGGTCCCTGAAGCTTTCTTT
NA	TRBJ1-1	TRBV28	NA	CASSLGGGASTEAFF	TGTGCCAGCAGTTTGGGGGGGGGTGCGAGTACTGAAGCTTTCTTT
NA	TRBJ1-5	TRBV2	TRBD1	CASTSQGGGNQPQHF	TGTGCCAGCACCTCACAGGGGGGTGGAAATCAGCCCCAGCATTTT
once	TRBJ2-3	TRBV5-1	NA	CASSPDPSSTDTQYF	TGCGCCAGCAGCCCCGACCCATCATCCACGGATACGCAGTATTTT
NA	TRBJ2-3	TRBV27	TRBD1	CASSFPAGQGSDTQYF	TGTGCCAGCAGTTTCCCCGCGGGACAGGGCTCAGATACGCAGTATTTT
NA	TRBJ2-1	TRBV5-1	NA	CASSLEYEQFF	TGCGCCAGCAGCTTGGAATATGAGCAGTTCTTC
once	TRBJ2-3	TRBV18	NA	CASSPPGHRTDTQYF	TGTGCCAGCTCACCGCCGGGACACCGCACAGATACGCAGTATTTT
NA	TRBJ2-7	TRBV27	NA	CASIRRTDEYEQYF	TGTGCCAGCATAAGGCGGACGGATGAGTACGAGCAGTACTTC
NA	TRBJ2-7	TRBV7-9	TRBD2	CASSLLAGDEQYF	TGTGCCAGCAGCTTACTGGCGGGGGACGAGCAGTACTTC
once	TRBJ2-1	TRBV5-1	NA	CASSLYLGRGDNEQFF	TGCGCCAGCAGCTTGTATCTCGGGAGAGGCGACAATGAGCAGTTCTTC
NA	TRBJ2-5	TRBV9	NA	CASSVAPYRQETQYF	TGTGCCAGCAGCGTAGCTCCGTATCGACAAGAGACCCAGTACTTC